The 7 T cell receptor beta chains in this list originate from one sample, sequenced in a study of blood T cell repertoires in COVID-19. The assay was immunoSEQ multiplex PCR, and TCRdb's table has in-frame clones only and misses some. The table has fewer than 350,000 clones, 85% seen once. Sequenced input: PBMCs or T cells enriched from blood (not recorded which). These receptors all stem from a woman between 45 and 65 years old who had recovered from COVID-19.

The CDR3 DNA sequence: TGCGCCAGCAGCCAAGAAGGTTTACCGGGACTAGCGGGAACCTACGAGCAGTACTTC. Protein product: CASSQEGLPGLAGTYEQYF. The chain has TRBV4-3 and TRBJ2-7; 13 bases line up with TRBD2. Germline V gene sequence: CDR1 LGHNA, CDR2 YSLEER. This CDR3 contains 19 residues. V trimming: 0 bases; J trimming: 2 bases; junction bases outside the gene matches: 10.

The sample holds a few counts of this clone. The chain is built from TRBV5-6 and TRBJ2-1; 7 bases align to TRBD2. This CDR3 comprises 14 residues. Looked up from germline, CDR1 is SGHDT and CDR2 is YYEEEE. After removal of 5 bases from V and 9 bases from J, the junction contained 11 bases not matched to a gene. CDR3 protein: CASRYRAPGGEQFF. The DNA of the CDR3 is TGTGCCAGCAGGTACCGGGCCCCGGGGGGTGAGCAGTTCTTC.

The chain is built from TRBV2 and TRBJ1-1; 7 bases agree with TRBD1. Looked up from germline, CDR1 is SNHLY and CDR2 is FYNNEI. The CDR3 covers 15 residues. V trimming: 6 bases; J trimming: 5 bases; junction bases outside the gene matches: 12. CDR3 nucleotide sequence: TGTGCCAGCAGCCTAAACAGGGGAAGTAGAACTGAAGCTTTCTTT. It encodes CASSLNRGSRTEAFF.

CDR3 loop: CASSPGRSRQGGDGYTF. CDR3 bases: TGCGCCAGCAGCCCGGGCAGGTCCCGACAGGGCGGTGATGGCTACACCTTC. The gene calls are TRBV5-1 and TRBJ1-2; 7 bases fit TRBD1. The CDR3 runs 17 residues. J was trimmed by 6 bases and V by 4 bases; bases with no gene match: 18. Germline CDR1 reads SGHRS; CDR2 reads YFSETQ.

V usage is TRBV6-2 or TRBV6-3 and J usage is TRBJ1-2, with unresolved D. The CDR3 sequence is 15 residues long. Trimming stripped 0 bases from V and 3 bases from J, with 11 bases between. In germline, CDR1 is MNHEY, CDR2 SVGEGT. Written as DNA, the CDR3 is TGTGCCAGCAGTTACTCGTGGAGGGATGACTATGGCTACACCTTC. Translated: CASSYSWRDDYGYTF.

This clone appeared a single time. This chain uses TRBV7-9 with TRBJ1-2, with TRBD1 identical over 8 bases. This CDR3 comprises 13 residues. V gave up 5 bases and J gave up 13 bases; unmatched junction bases: 12. Germline V CDR1 and CDR2: SEHNR, FQNEAQ (reference sequence). The DNA for the CDR3 is TGTGCCAGCAGCCGTGGACAGGGTTACTTCTTCACCTTC. Protein product: CASSRGQGYFFTF.

This rearrangement joins TRBV7-9 to TRBJ2-1; 9 bases map to TRBD2. CDR3 length: 16 residues. Per germline, CDR1 SEHNR and CDR2 FQNEAQ (reference sequence). The V gene end was trimmed by 4 bases and the J gene end by 5 bases; junction bases not matched to a gene: 9. CDR3 sequence: CASSSIAAGGHNEQFF. The CDR3 nucleotides read TGTGCCAGCAGCTCTATTGCTGCGGGAGGGCACAATGAGCAGTTCTTC.